This T cell receptor (beta chain) was identified in a study of blood T cell repertoires in COVID-19. Study at large: Samples came from the United States, Italy and Spain, spanning acute and convalescent COVID-19. Sources were T cells, B-cell-depleted T cells, or PBMCs; the material itself was cDNA or gDNA.

This clone was counted a few times. How the authors handled the data: Reference gene primer amplification gave estimated nucleated cell counts. Here immunoSEQ multiplex PCR was the method, and the copy in TCRdb shows in-frame clones only, minus some. V and J calls and clone size are given by that table; D and trimming were obtained from the DNA. Here the sample spans 150,000 to 200,000 clones, roughly 80% being singletons. The TCR was taken from a man in his 60s with active or convalescent COVID-19. The source material was peripheral blood.

The CDR3 DNA reads as TGTGCCTGGAGGGCAGGTTCCGGGAACACTGAAGCTTTCTTT. Translation: CAWRAGSGNTEAFF. The chain recombines TRBV30 with TRBJ1-1; D uncertain. Trimming cost V 3 bases and J 1 base, with 12 bases left between them. This CDR3 spans 14 amino acids. Germline V gives CDR1 GTSNPN, CDR2 SVGIG (reference sequence).